The 15 T cell receptor beta chains below come from one sample, sequenced in a study of tumor-infiltrating lymphocytes in primary liver carcinoma. Both RNA and DNA were isolated together from approximately 22-30 mg of bulk tissue that had not been sorted. Starting material of approximately 500 ng total RNA yielded TCR beta cDNA via a constant-region primer. Slightly modified ARM-PCR served as the procedure for the TCR beta libraries. These libraries came from three rounds of nested multiplex PCR. A C-beta reverse primer was combined with TRBV1-TRBV30 forward primers in the first two PCR rounds, and each round had 10 cycles. TCRdb ran MiXCR on the multiplex PCR reads and lists one entry per CDR3 protein. This repertoire shows 90,000 to 150,000 distinct CDR3 sequences, 65% to 75% found once; its top ten account for 8% to 9%. Source material: tumor-adjacent normal liver tissue. These receptors were taken from a woman aged 55-70 years with primary liver carcinoma and hepatitis B virus infection.

A note on this clonotype: No DNA is shown, since the ends of the CDR3 on it are uncertain; the CDR3 is the one TCRdb lists. The chain carries TRBV29-1 and TRBJ1-2; the D call in the table, TRBD1, was not verified against the DNA. Germline V gene lookup returns CDR1 SQVTM and CDR2 ANQGSEA. The CDR3 region is 12 residues in length, termini included. This CDR3 is CSVGQGAEGYTF.

Concerning this clonotype itself: Since a much larger clone is just one base distant, this may be a read error. The chain uses TRBV10-3 and TRBJ1-5, with TRBD1 as a possible D gene (5 bases). Germline CDR1 reads ENHRY; CDR2 reads SYGVKD. The CDR3 is made up of 16 amino acids. For the CDR3, the DNA is TGTGTCATCAGTGAGTCGTCGGGGGGGTTTACTCAGCCCCAGCATTTT. It is translated as CVISESSGGFTQPQHF.

This clonotype was counted only a few times. The rearrangement links TRBV28 to TRBJ1-5, with D unresolved. Trimming took off 0 bases at V and 2 bases at J, with 8 bases between the two ends. CDR3 size: 15 residues. Germline assignment: CDR1 MDHEN and CDR2 SYDVKM. The CDR3 loop is CASSLWEGGNQPQHF. The DNA of the CDR3 is TGTGCCAGCAGTTTATGGGAGGGCGGCAATCAGCCCCAGCATTTT. Drawing the rest from reference TRBV28 and TRBJ1-5, the complete variable domain is DVKVTQSSRYLVKRTGEKVFLECVQDMDHENMFWYRQDPGLGLRLIYFSYDVKMKEKGDIPEGYSVSREKKERFSLILESASTNQTSMYLCASSLWEGGNQPQHFGDGTRLSIL.

The chain joins TRBV7-9 to TRBJ2-5; 8 positions agree with TRBD2. The CDR3 sequence is 18 residues long. J was trimmed by 4 bases and V by 4 bases; bases with no gene match: 17. Germline CDR1 and CDR2: SEHNR and FQNEAQ (reference sequence). DNA for the CDR3: TGTGCCAGCAGCTCCGGGACTAGTAGGAGATGGTCCCTAGAGACCCAGTACTTC. Translation gives CASSSGTSRRWSLETQYF. The full variable domain, its missing parts supplied by reference TRBV7-9 and TRBJ2-5, is DTGVSQNPRHKITKRGQNVTFRCDPISEHNRLYWYRQTLGQGPEFLTYFQNEAQLEKSRLLSDRFSAERPKGSFSTLEIQRTEQGDSAMYLCASSSGTSRRWSLETQYFGPGTRLLVL.

A word on this clonotype: The DNA is left out, because the CDR3 cannot be placed on it with certainty; the CDR3 is given as TCRdb lists it. The chain has TRBV29-1 and TRBJ2-3; the table's D call TRBD2 went unverified against the DNA. The CDR3 is 15 amino acids long, termini counted. The germline CDR1 and CDR2 sequences are SQVTM and ANQGSEA. CDR3 sequence: CSVGGGALGTDTHYF.

The chain combines TRBV14 with TRBJ2-4; D remains unclear. Germline V lookup: CDR1 SGHDN, CDR2 FVKESK. The CDR3 is 14 residues long. Trimming cost V 6 bases and J 3 bases, with 12 bases left between them. This CDR3 is CASSQLLIKNIQYF. The CDR3 DNA reads TGTGCCAGCAGTCAACTTCTAATCAAAAACATTCAGTACTTC.

A note on this clonotype: A read error may explain this, as a much larger clone is one base away. The CDR3 carries no conserved terminal phenylalanine or tryptophan, so it likely arises from a read error. The V and J genes are TRBV4-1 and TRBJ2-2; 14 bases are a match to TRBD2. Germline V gene sequence: CDR1 MGHRA, CDR2 YSYEKL. This CDR3 contains 16 residues. CDR3 coding DNA: TGCGCCAGCAGCCTCGGGACTAGCGGGAGCTCCGGGAAGCTGTTTTCT. This codes for CASSLGTSGSSGKLFS.

Turning to this clonotype: One junction end does not reproduce the germline sequence, and a read error may be involved. The chain couples TRBV6-6 to TRBJ2-1; possible D gene TRBD2, 5 bases. The germline CDR1 and CDR2 sequences are MNHNY and SVGAGI (reference sequence). This CDR3 spans 18 amino acids. The CDR3 loop reads CASRYSSGSRRAPETQFF. CDR3 coding DNA: TGTGCCAGCAGATACTCGAGTGGGAGTAGAAGAGCGCCTGAGACGCAGTTCTTC.

Many counts were recorded for this clonotype. The gene calls are TRBV5-1 and TRBJ2-7; D ambiguous. Trimming left V 4 bases short and J 3 bases short, with 8 bases between. Germline V gene sequence: CDR1 SGHRS, CDR2 YFSETQ. This CDR3 comprises 12 residues. The CDR3, as DNA: TGCGCCAGCAGCCCAGACAACTACGAGCAGTACTTC. Its protein is CASSPDNYEQYF.

Turning to this clonotype: At one end, the junction sequence differs from germline, possibly due to a read error. This chain joins TRBV6-1 and TRBJ2-6, with D possibly TRBD1 on 5 matching bases. The CDR3 is 15 residues long. Germline-derived CDR1 and CDR2 are MNHNS and SASEGT. CDR3 region: CASGMMRTGANVLTF. CDR3 nucleotide sequence: TGTGCCAGCGGCATGATGCGAACTGGGGCCAACGTCCTGACTTTT.

This clonotype was counted a single time. The V and J genes are TRBV20-1 and TRBJ2-7; D call uncertain. V gave up 3 bases and J gave up 5 bases, with 8 bases separating them. The CDR3 totals 11 residues. CDR1 and CDR2 (germline): DFQATT, SNEGSKA (reference sequence). CDR3 in DNA: TGCAGTGCTAGTGGCAACGACGAGCAGTACTTC. The encoded protein is CSASGNDEQYF.

A remark on this clonotype: Because the CDR3 is missing its conserved closing phenylalanine or tryptophan, this is likely a read error. It is unclear where the CDR3 begins or ends on the DNA, so no DNA is shown, and the CDR3 is as TCRdb lists it. The chain employs TRBV11-3 and TRBJ1-4. A total of 12 residues make up the CDR3, ends included. Germline CDR1 reads SGHNT; CDR2 reads YENEEA. CDR3 protein: CASSCGHEKLFS.

Concerning this clonotype: This CDR3 fails to terminate in the conserved phenylalanine or tryptophan, so it likely reflects a read error. V and J are TRBV6-5 and TRBJ1-1, with D maybe TRBD1 (6 bases). The CDR3 spans 14 residues. Germline CDR1 is MNHEY and CDR2 is SVGAGI. CDR3 sequence reads: CARNDAGVKTEAFL. CDR3 nucleotides: TGTGCCAGAAACGACGCAGGGGTGAAAACTGAAGCTTTCCTT.

This clonotype appeared many times. The chain carries TRBV7-8 and TRBJ2-3, with 7 bases lining up with TRBD1. Germline loops: CDR1 SGHVS, CDR2 FQNEAQ. V lost 4 bases to trimming and J lost 6 bases; unmatched junction nucleotides: 7. The CDR3 runs to 14 residues. The CDR3 protein is CASSYEQGMDTQYF. CDR3 nucleotide sequence: TGTGCCAGCAGCTATGAACAGGGGATGGATACGCAGTATTTT.

Concerning this clonotype: Germline is not matched at one junction end, which may reflect a read error. The CDR3, as DNA: TGCAGCATTGAAACGTTGGGCAGGGGGGGGGTTAGCACAGATACGCAGTATTTT. Its translation: CSIETLGRGGVSTDTQYF. This sequence joins TRBV29-1 and TRBJ2-3; D could derive from TRBD1 or TRBD2 (7 bases each). The length of the CDR3 is 18 residues. Germline CDR1 is SQVTM and CDR2 is ANQGSEA.